This T cell receptor beta chain was captured in a study of human T cells and chemical hapten exposure. Study background: Throughout the approximately 26-week study, diphenylcyclopropenone was applied weekly to the patients' scalps.

Findings of the study overall: Every donor had alopecia, and their immune response may therefore differ from healthy people's.

The sample holds many counts of this clonotype. The target antigen is unknown. Germline CDR1 and CDR2: MGHDK and SYGVNS. CDR3 length equals 16 residues. Trimming removed 4 bases from V and 4 bases from J; junction bases left unmatched: 9. TCRdb fed the RACE reads into MiXCR, producing one record per CDR3 protein. The repertoire includes 79,000 or so distinct CDR3 sequences, 10% of them detected once, and around 1.3% sits in the top ten. Time point of the sample: patch test 1, 2 weeks after DPC sensitization. Treatment here: therapeutic diphenylcyclopropenone sensitization with weekly scalp DPC. The source material was whole blood, sampled in connection with sensitization to the hapten diphenylcyclopropenone (DPC). This chain joins TRBV25-1 and TRBJ1-2; TRBD1 aligns across 10 bases. This receptor was identified in a woman in her forties or fifties with alopecia areata. Some clones in this sample may be carry-over from other donors' samples. CDR3 coding DNA: TGTGCCAGCAGTGCCCGACAGGGGGCGTTCCCCTATGGCTACACCTTC. Translation gives CASSARQGAFPYGYTF.